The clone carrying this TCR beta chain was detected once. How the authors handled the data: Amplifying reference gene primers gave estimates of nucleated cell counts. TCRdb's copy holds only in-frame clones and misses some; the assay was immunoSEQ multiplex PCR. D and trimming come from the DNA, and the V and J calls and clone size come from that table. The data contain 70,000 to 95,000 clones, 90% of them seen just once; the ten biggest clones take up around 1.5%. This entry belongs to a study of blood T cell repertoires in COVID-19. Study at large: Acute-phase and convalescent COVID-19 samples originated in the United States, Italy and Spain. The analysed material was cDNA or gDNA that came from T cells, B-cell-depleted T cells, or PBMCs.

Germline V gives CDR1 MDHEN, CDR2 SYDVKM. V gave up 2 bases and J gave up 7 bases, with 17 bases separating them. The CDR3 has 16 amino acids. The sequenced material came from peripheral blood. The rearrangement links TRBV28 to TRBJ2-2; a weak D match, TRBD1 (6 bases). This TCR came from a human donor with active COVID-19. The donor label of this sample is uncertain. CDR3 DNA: TGTGCCAGCAGTTTAGGCAGGGGTGGAGGTGACGGGGAGCTGTTTTTT. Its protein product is CASSLGRGGGDGELFF.